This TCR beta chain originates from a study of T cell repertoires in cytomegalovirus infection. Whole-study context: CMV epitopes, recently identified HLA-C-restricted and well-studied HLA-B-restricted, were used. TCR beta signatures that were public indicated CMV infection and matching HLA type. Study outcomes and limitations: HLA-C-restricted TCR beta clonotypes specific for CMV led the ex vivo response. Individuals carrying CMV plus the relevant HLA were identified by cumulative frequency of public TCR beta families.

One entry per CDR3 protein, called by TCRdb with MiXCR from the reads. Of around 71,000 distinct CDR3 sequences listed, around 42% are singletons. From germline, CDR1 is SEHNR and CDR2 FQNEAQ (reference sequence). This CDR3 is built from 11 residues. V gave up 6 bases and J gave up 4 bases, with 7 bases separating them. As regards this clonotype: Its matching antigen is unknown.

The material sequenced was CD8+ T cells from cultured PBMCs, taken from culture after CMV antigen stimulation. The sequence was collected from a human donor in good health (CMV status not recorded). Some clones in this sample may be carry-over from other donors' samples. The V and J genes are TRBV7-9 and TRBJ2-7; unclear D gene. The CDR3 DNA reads TGTGCCAGCAGTCGAAGTTACGAGCAGTACTTC. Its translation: CASSRSYEQYF.